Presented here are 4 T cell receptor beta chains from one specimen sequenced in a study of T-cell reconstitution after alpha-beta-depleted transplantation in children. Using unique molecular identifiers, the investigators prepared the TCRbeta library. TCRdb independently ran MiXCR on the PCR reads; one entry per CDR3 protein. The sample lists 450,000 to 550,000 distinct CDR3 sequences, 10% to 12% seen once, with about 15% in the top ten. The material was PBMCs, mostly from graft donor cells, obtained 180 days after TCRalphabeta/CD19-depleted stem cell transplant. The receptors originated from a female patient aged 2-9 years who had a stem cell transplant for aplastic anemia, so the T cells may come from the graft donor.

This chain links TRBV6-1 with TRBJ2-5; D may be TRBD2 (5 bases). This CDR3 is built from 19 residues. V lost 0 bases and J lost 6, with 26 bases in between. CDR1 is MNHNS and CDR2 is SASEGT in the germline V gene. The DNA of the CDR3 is TGTGCCAGCAGTGAAGCCAATCCTCCCGAGAGGGTTATCAGGCAGACCCAGTACTTC. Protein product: CASSEANPPERVIRQTQYF.

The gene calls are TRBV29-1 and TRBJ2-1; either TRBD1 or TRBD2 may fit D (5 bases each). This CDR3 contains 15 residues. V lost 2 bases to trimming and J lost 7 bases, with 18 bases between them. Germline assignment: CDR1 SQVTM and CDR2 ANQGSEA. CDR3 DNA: TGCAGCGTTGAATCCGGGAAGTTGGGGGTGAATGAGCAGTTCTTC. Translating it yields CSVESGKLGVNEQFF.

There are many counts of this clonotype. This chain's CDR3 is CASSGRLSSYNEQFF. The CDR3 DNA sequence: TGTGCCAGCAGTGGACGGTTGAGCTCCTACAATGAGCAGTTCTTC. The chain recombines TRBV2 with TRBJ2-1; D is unresolved. CDR1 SNHLY and CDR2 FYNNEI come from the germline V gene. The V end lost 4 bases, the J end lost 0 bases, and 10 bases lay between the germline ends. The CDR3 has 15 residues.

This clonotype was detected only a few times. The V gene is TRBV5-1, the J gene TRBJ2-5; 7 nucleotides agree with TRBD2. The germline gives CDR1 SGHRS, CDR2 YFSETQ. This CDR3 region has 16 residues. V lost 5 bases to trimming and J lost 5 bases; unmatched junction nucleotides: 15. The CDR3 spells CASSLLIGGTRETQYF. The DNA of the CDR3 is TGCGCCAGCAGTCTTCTGATCGGGGGGACCCGGGAGACCCAGTACTTC. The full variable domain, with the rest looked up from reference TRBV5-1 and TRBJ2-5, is KAGVTQTPRYLIKTRGQQVTLSCSPISGHRSVSWYQQTPGQGLQFLFEYFSETQRNKGNFPGRFSGRQFSNSRSEMNVSTLELGDSALYLCASSLLIGGTRETQYFGPGTRLLVL.